Below are 32 T cell receptor beta chains sequenced from a single sample in a study of T-cell memory formation after mild COVID-19. MiXCR, run by TCRdb on the 5' RACE reads, gives a single entry per CDR3 protein. The sample has hundreds of thousands of distinct CDR3 sequences, around 28% seen once; the top ten hold about 13%. The sample comprised PBMCs or a T cell subset sorted from them (not recorded which). The receptors come from an adult woman who had mild COVID-19 (a few samples of this study predate the infection). Cell type and time point are not known.

The chain links TRBV10-3 to TRBJ2-5; 12 bases align to TRBD2. Germline CDR1 is ENHRY and CDR2 is SYGVKD. J lost 1 base, V lost 0 bases, and 15 bases had no gene match. This CDR3 contains 21 residues. CDR3 in amino acids: CAISESARARPSGRAQETQYF. In nucleotides, the CDR3 is TGTGCCATCAGTGAGTCGGCCAGAGCGAGACCTAGCGGGAGGGCCCAAGAGACCCAGTACTTC.

The rearrangement joins TRBV20-1 to TRBJ2-3; D is undetermined. This CDR3 is built from 14 residues. CDR1 DFQATT and CDR2 SNEGSKA come from the germline V gene (reference sequence). The V and J ends lost 5 bases and 6 bases respectively, with 18 bases between them. CDR3 protein: CSAPDPSRGDTQYF. CDR3 in DNA: TGCAGTGCTCCTGACCCCTCGCGTGGGGATACGCAGTATTTT.

This clonotype was counted ten times or more. CDR3 region: CASSLSDSSYEQYF. The CDR3 DNA follows: TGTGCCAGCAGCTTATCGGATTCCTCCTACGAGCAGTACTTC. The V call is TRBV7-6, the J call TRBJ2-7; D is ambiguous. The CDR3 runs to 14 residues. Germline-derived CDR1 and CDR2 are SGHVS and FNYEAQ. Trimming left V 2 bases short and J 0 bases short, with 8 bases between.

This chain joins TRBV5-5 and TRBJ2-7, with D unclear. The CDR3 contains 14 residues. Per the germline V gene, CDR1 is SGHKS and CDR2 is YYEKEE (reference sequence). The V and J ends lost 4 bases and 2 bases respectively, with 13 bases between them. In nucleotides, the CDR3 is TGTGCCAGCAGCATCCGCCGGGCCCCCTACGAGCAGTACTTC. As protein: CASSIRRAPYEQYF.

This clonotype was observed a handful of times. The chain joins TRBV20-1 to TRBJ2-5; D uncertain. This CDR3 has 12 residues. The V and J ends lost 2 bases and 2 bases respectively, with 6 bases between them. Germline CDR1 and CDR2: DFQATT and SNEGSKA (reference sequence). CDR3: CSARQPQETQYF. In DNA, the CDR3 is TGCAGTGCTAGACAGCCTCAAGAGACCCAGTACTTC.

V usage is TRBV27 and J usage is TRBJ1-1, with 7 bases that match TRBD1. The germline V gene has CDR1 MNHEY and CDR2 SMNVEV (reference sequence). V lost 8 bases to trimming and J lost 0 bases; unmatched junction nucleotides: 9. The CDR3 is made up of 15 amino acids. The CDR3 here is CASRGQHLMNTEAFF. DNA of the CDR3: TGTGCCAGCCGGGGACAGCACCTTATGAACACTGAAGCTTTCTTT.

This clonotype occurred a few times. The rearrangement links TRBV12-3 or TRBV12-4 to TRBJ2-5, with TRBD1 matching over 8 bases. J gave up 5 bases and V 6 bases, and 11 bases lay outside the gene matches. CDR3 length: 15 residues. The CDR3 loop reads CASRPRDRHSETQYF. The CDR3 DNA is TGTGCCAGCAGACCCCGGGACAGGCATAGCGAGACCCAGTACTTC.

In this sample, this clonotype turned up once. This chain joins TRBV27 and TRBJ1-3; 9 nucleotides align to TRBD1. The J segment lost 7 bases and the V segment lost 5 bases, leaving 9 bases of the junction unmatched. The CDR3 loop spans 15 amino acids. CDR1 MNHEY and CDR2 SMNVEV come from the germline V gene (reference sequence). The CDR3: CASSTGGGMGNTIYF. The DNA of the CDR3 is TGTGCCAGCAGTACAGGGGGCGGAATGGGGAACACCATATATTTT.

The gene calls are TRBV11-2 and TRBJ2-1, with 8 bases identical to TRBD2. The CDR3 runs to 13 residues. With 8 bases clipped from V and 8 bases from J, the junction kept 8 bases outside the gene matches. Germline V gene data show CDR1 as SGHAT and CDR2 as FQNNGV. The CDR3 DNA follows: TGTGCCAGCTCCGAAGCGGGGGCGGATGAGCAGTTCTTC. This gives the protein CASSEAGADEQFF.

The CDR3 bases are TGTGCCAGCAGTAACCCGACTAGCGGGAGGAGTGAGCAGTTCTTC. It is translated as CASSNPTSGRSEQFF. The chain recombines TRBV7-9 with TRBJ2-1; 13 nucleotides agree with TRBD2. Germline loops: CDR1 SEHNR, CDR2 FQNEAQ (reference sequence). The CDR3 runs 15 residues. V gave up 6 bases and J gave up 9 bases; unmatched junction bases: 8. Supplemented by reference TRBV7-9 and TRBJ2-1, the full variable domain reads DTGVSQNPRHKITKRGQNVTFRCDPISEHNRLYWYRQTLGQGPEFLTYFQNEAQLEKSRLLSDRFSAERPKGSFSTLEIQRTEQGDSAMYLCASSNPTSGRSEQFFGPGTRLTVL.

This clonotype was counted between two and nine times. The genes are TRBV12-3 or TRBV12-4 and TRBJ2-1; D remains unclear. V lost 6 bases to trimming and J lost 5 bases, with 8 bases between them. The CDR3 spans 12 residues. CDR3 DNA: TGTGCCAGCAGCTTTACAAACAATGAGCAGTTCTTC. Translation: CASSFTNNEQFF.

This clonotype came up many times. The chain combines TRBV7-3 with TRBJ2-1; 7 bases are shared with TRBD2. The V and J ends lost 2 bases and 4 bases, in that order; junction bases with no gene match: 5. The CDR3 loop spans 15 amino acids. Germline V CDR1 and CDR2: SGHTA, FQGTGA. The CDR3 DNA follows: TGTGCCAGCAGCTTAGGCCGGGGGGTTTACAATGAGCAGTTCTTC. This codes for CASSLGRGVYNEQFF.

The chain is built from TRBV6-5 and TRBJ1-1; maybe TRBD1 (5 bases). Trimming stripped 6 bases from V and 1 base from J, with 12 bases between. Germline-derived CDR1 and CDR2 are MNHEY and SVGAGI. The CDR3 runs to 14 residues. The CDR3 sequence: CASRPPGTNTEAFF. CDR3 DNA sequence: TGTGCCAGCAGACCACCCGGGACGAACACTGAAGCTTTCTTT.

The genes are TRBV6-2 or TRBV6-3 and TRBJ2-1; D gene ambiguous. Per germline, CDR1 MNHEY and CDR2 SVGEGT. V lost 4 bases to trimming and J lost 8 bases, with 9 bases between them. This CDR3 is 12 amino acids long. The CDR3 sequence is CASSSRSHEQFF. CDR3 DNA sequence: TGTGCCAGCAGTTCTAGGTCACATGAGCAGTTCTTC.

The chain is built from TRBV25-1 and TRBJ1-2; D is undetermined. Germline CDR1 MGHDK, CDR2 SYGVNS. V was pared by 8 bases and J by 0 bases, with 10 bases between. The length of the CDR3 is 13 residues. For the CDR3, the DNA is TGTGCCAGCTCCGGCGGGACTAACTATGGCTACACCTTC. Protein sequence: CASSGGTNYGYTF.

The chain is built from TRBV9 and TRBJ1-1; D is uncertain. The CDR3 covers 14 residues. V lost 0 bases, J lost 1 base, and 7 bases lay in between. Germline V CDR1 and CDR2: SGDLS, YYNGEE. CDR3 amino acids: CASSVVSGNTEAFF. The CDR3 nucleotides are TGTGCCAGCAGCGTAGTATCGGGGAACACTGAAGCTTTCTTT.

The genes are TRBV24-1 and TRBJ2-1, with 7 bases aligning to TRBD2. Germline loops: CDR1 KGHDR, CDR2 SFDVKD. The CDR3 is made up of 15 amino acids. V trimming: 3 bases; J trimming: 3 bases; junction bases outside the gene matches: 4. The chain's CDR3 is CATSDKRDYYNEQFF. Written as DNA, the CDR3 is TGTGCCACCAGTGATAAACGGGACTACTACAATGAGCAGTTCTTC.

V and J are TRBV5-6 and TRBJ2-2; D is undetermined. With 5 bases removed from V and 6 bases from J, the gap between germline ends came to 8 bases. Germline-derived CDR1 and CDR2 are SGHDT and YYEEEE. This CDR3 is 12 amino acids long. Here the CDR3 DNA reads TGTGCCAGCAGGCTTTATCCCGGGGAGCTGTTTTTT. The encoded protein is CASRLYPGELFF.

This chain uses TRBV5-1 with TRBJ2-3; 10 bases are shared with TRBD2. The CDR3 has 13 residues. With 7 bases clipped from V and 5 bases from J, the junction kept 4 bases outside the gene matches. Per the germline V gene, CDR1 is SGHRS and CDR2 is YFSETQ. DNA for the CDR3: TGCGCCAGCCAGCGGGGGGGAGGAGATACGCAGTATTTT. This translates into CASQRGGGDTQYF.

Only a few counts were recorded for this clonotype. In nucleotides, the CDR3 is TGTGCCAGCAGCCCAAGTTTTTGGCCTAACATCATGAACACTGAAGCTTTCTTT. Amino acid sequence: CASSPSFWPNIMNTEAFF. V gene TRBV3-1 combines with J gene TRBJ1-1; the D is unclear. The V gene lost 4 bases and the J gene lost 0 bases, with 21 bases spanning the gap. The CDR3 is 18 amino acids. Germline assignment: CDR1 LGHDT and CDR2 YNNKEL (reference sequence).

The rearrangement links TRBV14 to TRBJ2-1; D assignment may be TRBD1 or TRBD2 (5 bases each). The CDR3 consists of 13 residues. Between the trimmed V and J ends, which lost 5 bases and 9 bases, there was a span of 14 bases. Germline-derived CDR1 and CDR2 are SGHDN and FVKESK. The CDR3 reads CASSVVVGTEQFF. DNA for the CDR3: TGTGCCAGCAGCGTTGTAGTAGGGACTGAGCAGTTCTTC.

This clonotype was found a few times. The chain carries TRBV27 and TRBJ1-3; the D gene is possibly TRBD1 (6 bases). V lost 5 bases and J lost 4, with 15 bases in between. The CDR3 runs to 15 residues. In germline, CDR1 is MNHEY, CDR2 SMNVEV (reference sequence). The CDR3 nucleotides read TGTGCCAGCAGTCAAACAGGGAGAATGGGAAACACCATATATTTT. Encoded protein: CASSQTGRMGNTIYF.

V is TRBV4-1 and J is TRBJ2-1; weak D call: TRBD2 (7 bases). The germline gives CDR1 MGHRA, CDR2 YSYEKL. The CDR3 contains 16 residues. Trimming took off 0 bases at V and 8 bases at J, with 17 bases between the two ends. CDR3 sequence reads: CASSQEGGVRGYEQFF. CDR3 nucleotides: TGCGCCAGCAGCCAAGAAGGGGGGGTCCGGGGCTATGAGCAGTTCTTC.

V gene TRBV5-1 combines with J gene TRBJ2-1; 13 bases align to TRBD2. The J segment lost 5 bases and the V segment lost 4 bases, leaving 6 bases of the junction unmatched. This CDR3 is 16 amino acids long. From germline, CDR1 is SGHRS and CDR2 YFSETQ. The CDR3 sequence: CASSGGTSGTHNEQFF. CDR3 coding DNA: TGCGCCAGCAGCGGAGGGACTAGCGGGACCCACAATGAGCAGTTCTTC.

The rearrangement joins TRBV9 to TRBJ2-5; 7 nucleotides line up with TRBD2. V lost 0 bases and J lost 5; bases outside the gene matches: 4. CDR1 SGDLS and CDR2 YYNGEE come from the germline V gene. The length of the CDR3 is 14 residues. The CDR3: CASSVGLARETQYF. The CDR3 bases are TGTGCCAGCAGCGTAGGACTAGCCCGGGAGACCCAGTACTTC.

Many counts were recorded for this clonotype. A read error may produce the germline difference seen at one junction end. The chain uses TRBV7-7 and TRBJ1-2; TRBD1 agrees at 7 bases. The CDR3 is 17 residues long. The germline CDR1 and CDR2 sequences are SSHAT and FNYEAQ (reference sequence). CDR3 residues: CASSLAVPRDSYYGYTF. The CDR3 DNA reads as TGTGCTAGCAGCTTAGCCGTTCCCCGGGACAGCTACTATGGCTACACCTTC.

This clonotype was found a few times. The chain joins TRBV4-1 to TRBJ2-7, with D possibly matching TRBD1 (5 bases). V was cut by 4 bases and J by 2 bases, with 12 bases left in between. The germline V gene has CDR1 MGHRA and CDR2 YSYEKL. The CDR3 extends over 14 amino acids. The DNA for the CDR3 is TGCGCCAGCAGCCTCCGGCAGGGCCCCTACGAGCAGTACTTC. Translating it yields CASSLRQGPYEQYF.

A few counts support this clonotype. The gene calls are TRBV5-1 and TRBJ2-2, with D unresolved. This CDR3 spans 16 amino acids. V lost 3 bases, J lost 0 bases, and 12 bases lay in between. The germline V gene encodes CDR1 SGHRS and CDR2 YFSETQ. Here the CDR3 DNA reads TGCGCCAGCAGCTCGACCGGCAGCACGAACACCGGGGAGCTGTTTTTT. This encodes CASSSTGSTNTGELFF.

The chain is built from TRBV10-3 and TRBJ1-1; 9 bases are shared with TRBD1. The germline CDR1 and CDR2 sequences are ENHRY and SYGVKD. V dropped 7 bases and J dropped 2; count of bases not matched to a gene: 5. The length of the CDR3 is 14 residues. CDR3 DNA: TGTGCCATCACCCGGGACAGGGATAACACTGAAGCTTTCTTT. Protein: CAITRDRDNTEAFF.

V and J are TRBV11-3 and TRBJ1-4, with no clear D. Germline assignment: CDR1 SGHNT and CDR2 YENEEA. The CDR3 spans 12 residues. The germline V and J ends were trimmed by 5 bases and 7 bases, with 8 bases remaining between them. CDR3 region: CASSRRLEKLFF. As DNA, the CDR3 is TGTGCCAGCAGCCGACGCCTTGAAAAACTGTTTTTT.

CDR3 coding DNA: TGTGCCAGCAGCCAAGAAAAAGGACAAACCTATAATTCACCCCTCCACTTT. Its protein product is CASSQEKGQTYNSPLHF. The chain uses TRBV3-1 and TRBJ1-6; tentative D call: TRBD1 (5 bases). CDR3 length: 17 amino acids. The germline V gene encodes CDR1 LGHDT and CDR2 YNNKEL (reference sequence). The V and J ends lost 0 bases and 2 bases respectively, with 11 bases between them.

The chain couples TRBV2 to TRBJ2-3, with 7 nucleotides matching TRBD2. CDR3 length: 16 residues. The V segment lost 7 bases and the J segment 0 bases; nucleotides outside the gene matches: 10. CDR1 and CDR2 from the germline V gene are SNHLY and FYNNEI. CDR3 sequence reads: CASMREAGLSTDTQYF. CDR3 sequence (DNA): TGTGCCAGCATGAGAGAAGCGGGGCTTAGCACAGATACGCAGTATTTT.